This is a list of T cell receptor beta chains from one sample in a study of OX40 agonist ivuxolimab in advanced cancers. Only in-frame clones appear in the TCRdb table, and some are missing; sequencing was by immunoSEQ multiplex PCR. The sample comprises 90,000 or so clones, around 91% of which are singletons, and 0.81% rests with the top ten. Here the sequenced sample was CD4+ or CD8+ T cells sorted from blood, taken in a trial of the OX40 agonist ivuxolimab. The receptors were sampled from an adult with an advanced solid tumor such as melanoma, head and neck, liver or kidney cancer. CDR3s include the opening cysteine and the closing phenylalanine or tryptophan. Fields, in order: clone size, J gene, D gene, V gene, CDR3 DNA, CDR3 protein. The D gene is left open where the match is weak. Only part of the rows carry a size: once, few, many, or a class if the clone is expanded.

NA	TRBJ2-1	NA	TRBV6-4	TGTGCCAGCAGTGATACTAGTAGTCCCCACAATGAGCAGTTCTTC	CASSDTSSPHNEQFF
NA	TRBJ1-3	TRBD1	TRBV6-6	TGTGCCAGCAGTTACTCGACAGGGAGCTCTGGAAACACCATATATTTT	CASSYSTGSSGNTIYF
NA	TRBJ2-7	TRBD2	TRBV28	TGTGCCAGCAGTATTAGCGGGAGCTCCTACGAGCAGTACTTC	CASSISGSSYEQYF
NA	TRBJ1-5	TRBD1	TRBV7-8	TGTGCCAGCAGCTTAAACAGGGGGAATCAGCCCCAGCATTTT	CASSLNRGNQPQHF
NA	TRBJ2-5	NA	TRBV7-9	TGTGCCAGCAGCTTACCAGGCCCGGGTCCGGAGACCCAGTACTTC	CASSLPGPGPETQYF
NA	TRBJ2-5	TRBD2	TRBV11-2	TGTGCCAGCAGCTTAGACCTAGCGGGAGCAGCAGAGACCCAGTACTTC	CASSLDLAGAAETQYF
once	TRBJ1-3	NA	TRBV7-8	TGTGCCAGCAGGCCAACGAGCTCTGGAAACACCATATATTTT	CASRPTSSGNTIYF
NA	TRBJ1-1	NA	TRBV7-9	TGTGCCAGCAGCTTAGCGGGCGGGAAAGGGACTGAAGCTTTCTTT	CASSLAGGKGTEAFF
NA	TRBJ1-3	NA	TRBV30	TGTGCCTGGAGTTTAAATACTGGAAACACCATATATTTT	CAWSLNTGNTIYF
NA	TRBJ1-1	TRBD1	TRBV5-1	TGCGCCAGCAGCCCCGAGGGGGCGCGTCACACTGAAGCTTTCTTT	CASSPEGARHTEAFF
few	TRBJ1-2	TRBD1	TRBV5-6	TGTGCCAGCAGCTTCCGGGACAGGGTTAACTATGGCTACACCTTC	CASSFRDRVNYGYTF
NA	TRBJ2-6	TRBD1	TRBV19	TGTGCCAGTATGCCCTTTGACAGGGTCCTCTCTGGGGCCAACGTCCTGACTTTC	CASMPFDRVLSGANVLTF
NA	TRBJ2-5	TRBD1	TRBV28	TGTGCCAGCAGTACTATGAAAACGGGACAGGGGTGGGCAGAGACCCAGTACTTC	CASSTMKTGQGWAETQYF
once	TRBJ2-1	TRBD2	TRBV5-1	TGCGCCAGCAGCTTGTCGAGACTAGCGGTCTACAATGAGCAGTTCTTC	CASSLSRLAVYNEQFF
NA	TRBJ2-5	NA	TRBV4-1	TGCGCCAGCAGGCGGACCGGGTTAGAAGAGACCCAGTACTTC	CASRRTGLEETQYF
NA	TRBJ1-2	NA	TRBV7-2	TGTGCCAGCAGCTTAGATCGCTATGGCTACACCTTC	CASSLDRYGYTF
NA	TRBJ2-7	NA	TRBV28	TGTGCCAGCAGCCCCCCCCTCACCCTCTACGAGCAGTACTTC	CASSPPLTLYEQYF
few	TRBJ1-1	NA	TRBV30	TGTGCCTGGAGTGTACATGAAGCTTTCTTT	CAWSVHEAFF
once	TRBJ2-5	TRBD1	TRBV18	TGTGCCAGCTCACTAGGACAGGGGGGAGAGACCCAGTACTTC	CASSLGQGGETQYF
NA	TRBJ2-5	TRBD2	TRBV12-5	TGTGCTAGTGGTTCGGGACTAGCGGGGAGGGAGACCCAGTACTTC	CASGSGLAGRETQYF
NA	TRBJ1-3	NA	TRBV6-6	TGTGCCAGCAGTTTCGGGACTCGGGGAAACACCATATATTTT	CASSFGTRGNTIYF
NA	TRBJ2-5	NA	TRBV5-1	TGCGCCAGCAGCCCGGGGGCAGGGGGCCAAGAGACCCAGTACTTC	CASSPGAGGQETQYF
NA	TRBJ2-5	TRBD2	TRBV6-6	TGTGCCAGCAGTTCCCGACTAGCGGGAGTACAGGAGACCCAGTACTTC	CASSSRLAGVQETQYF
NA	TRBJ2-1	NA	TRBV9	TGTGCCAGCAGCGTAGCCCCGGGGGTTTTCTACAATGAGCAGTTCTTC	CASSVAPGVFYNEQFF
NA	TRBJ2-7	TRBD2	TRBV11-3	TGTGCCAGCAGCTTATGGGGGAGCGGGGATGCGCGGGAGCAGTACTTC	CASSLWGSGDAREQYF
NA	TRBJ1-4	NA	TRBV29-1	TGCAGCGCCAGATGGGGTGAAAAACTGTTTTTT	CSARWGEKLFF
NA	TRBJ1-1	NA	TRBV19	TGTGCCAGTAGTACCTCGACAGGCGGGCCCACGAGGAACACTGAAGCTTTCTTT	CASSTSTGGPTRNTEAFF
few	TRBJ2-3	TRBD2	TRBV7-2	TGTGCCAGCAGCTTAGTTAGCGGGAATACGCAGTATTTT	CASSLVSGNTQYF
NA	TRBJ1-1	NA	TRBV6-5	TGTGCCAGCAGTTACAGTCGGGGGTGGACTGAAGCTTTCTTT	CASSYSRGWTEAFF
NA	TRBJ2-7	NA	TRBV27	TGTGCCAGCAGCGTTAGCGGAAGTAGCTCCTACGAGCAGTACTTC	CASSVSGSSSYEQYF
NA	TRBJ2-7	NA	TRBV25-1	TGTGCCAGCAGGGTCGATCTCGGACTTCCGAGCTCCTACGAGCAGTACTTC	CASRVDLGLPSSYEQYF
NA	TRBJ2-7	NA	TRBV30	TGTGCCTGGACCCCTCCGGGACGGGAAACCTACGAGCAGTACTTC	CAWTPPGRETYEQYF
once	TRBJ2-7	TRBD2	TRBV19	TGTGCCAGTAGAAGGGATGTGGCGGGAGGAAATTACGAGCAGTACTTC	CASRRDVAGGNYEQYF
NA	TRBJ2-1	TRBD2	TRBV4-3	TGCGCCAGCAGCCACGAACCCCCGGGACTAGCGGGAGAAAGCAATGAGCAGTTCTTC	CASSHEPPGLAGESNEQFF
once	TRBJ2-7	NA	TRBV7-6	TGTGCCAGCAGCCAAAACCGGGGATACTACGAGCAGTACTTC	CASSQNRGYYEQYF
NA	TRBJ2-1	NA	TRBV21-1	TGTGCCAGCAGCACCCCGGGACCCCTCGGGAATGAGCAGTTCTTC	CASSTPGPLGNEQFF
NA	TRBJ2-7	TRBD2	TRBV7-3	TGTGCCAGCAGCTTAGGGGTAGCGGGAGACTACGAGCAGTACTTC	CASSLGVAGDYEQYF
few	TRBJ1-1	NA	TRBV30	TGTGCCTGGAGTGGGACGTCTGAAGCTTTCTTT	CAWSGTSEAFF
NA	TRBJ2-7	TRBD2	TRBV7-9	TGTGCCAGCAGCTTTGCGGGGCTAGCGGGATCGGTTGAGCAGTACTTC	CASSFAGLAGSVEQYF
NA	TRBJ1-1	NA	TRBV30	TGTGCCTGGAGTCAAATACTGAACACTGAAGCTTTCTTT	CAWSQILNTEAFF
NA	TRBJ2-3	NA	TRBV21-1	TGTGCCAGCAGCTCTCGACTCCACCCGGGGAACTACAGCACAGATACGCAGTATTTT	CASSSRLHPGNYSTDTQYF
NA	TRBJ2-7	TRBD2	TRBV5-8	TGTGCCAGCAGCCCGGACTCGGCGGGAGTAGAGTATAGCGAGCAGTACTTC	CASSPDSAGVEYSEQYF
NA	TRBJ2-3	NA	TRBV4-2	TGTGCCAGCAGCCAGGCAGGGGGCACAGATACGCAGTATTTT	CASSQAGGTDTQYF